The clone carrying this T cell receptor (beta chain) was detected ten times or more. The antigen is undetermined. RNA transcripts provided the template for amplifying TCR beta CDR3 regions. The first round was an RT-PCR with HTBI primers, and the second round was a multiplex PCR. One entry per CDR3 protein, called by TCRdb with MiXCR from the multiplex PCR reads. Of some 1.1 million distinct CDR3 sequences listed, around a third are singletons. The entry originates in a study of Graves' ophthalmopathy and Graves' hyperthyroidism. Across the whole study: Hyperthyroidism is called stable when no ophthalmopathy develops within 18 months of follow-up. Study conclusions and caveats: The model's ophthalmopathy progression predictions had just under 71% sensitivity and roughly 72% specificity.

CDR1 SNHLY and CDR2 FYNNEI come from the germline V gene. V lost 6 bases to trimming and J lost 4 bases, with 15 bases between them. There are 14 residues in the CDR3. Clinicians made diagnoses from clinical symptoms, serum thyroxine, TRAb, thyroid ultrasound and orbital computed tomography. The rearrangement uses TRBV2 and TRBJ1-2; D unclear. This clonotype originated in an adult man with Graves' hyperthyroidism. The sequenced sample was peripheral blood or thyroid tissue (not recorded which). CDR3 amino acids: CASSATEPGYGYTF. CDR3 DNA sequence: TGTGCCAGCAGCGCCACAGAACCCGGCTATGGCTACACCTTC.